This T cell receptor (beta chain) was retrieved from a study of identical twins. In this sample, this clonotype turned up many times. MiXCR was run by TCRdb on the 5' RACE reads, yielding one entry per CDR3 protein. The repertoire has around 250,000 distinct CDR3 sequences, more than 9.5% of them found once; the top ten carry roughly 4.2%. V was trimmed by 4 bases and J by 4 bases, leaving 10 bases between them. The CDR3 is 13 amino acids. From germline, CDR1 is SNHLY and CDR2 FYNNEI. These data also formed part of another study, on yellow fever vaccine responses in identical twins.

Sequencing used memory (CD45RO+) T cells sorted from blood. The chain is built from TRBV2 and TRBJ1-1; the D is unclear. The receptor was derived from a woman aged 18-30 years in good health. The CDR3 loop is CASSVGLGTEAFF. The CDR3 DNA is TGTGCCAGCAGTGTTGGGCTGGGCACTGAAGCTTTCTTT.